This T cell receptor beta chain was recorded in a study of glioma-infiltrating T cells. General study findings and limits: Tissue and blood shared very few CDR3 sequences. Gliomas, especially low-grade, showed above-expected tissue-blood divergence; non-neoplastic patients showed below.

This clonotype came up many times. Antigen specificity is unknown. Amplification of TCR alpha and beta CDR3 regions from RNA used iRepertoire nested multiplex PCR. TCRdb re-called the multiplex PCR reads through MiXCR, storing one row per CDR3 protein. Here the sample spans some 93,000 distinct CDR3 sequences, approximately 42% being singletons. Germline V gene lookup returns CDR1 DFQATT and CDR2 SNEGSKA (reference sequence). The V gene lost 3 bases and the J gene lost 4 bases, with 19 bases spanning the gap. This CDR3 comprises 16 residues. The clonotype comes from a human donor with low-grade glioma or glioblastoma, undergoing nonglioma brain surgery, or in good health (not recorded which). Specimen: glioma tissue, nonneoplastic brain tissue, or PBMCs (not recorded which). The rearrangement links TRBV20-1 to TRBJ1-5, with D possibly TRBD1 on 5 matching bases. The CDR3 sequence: CSASDSSGLSNQPQHF. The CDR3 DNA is TGCAGTGCTAGCGATTCTTCGGGACTTTCGAATCAGCCCCAGCATTTT.